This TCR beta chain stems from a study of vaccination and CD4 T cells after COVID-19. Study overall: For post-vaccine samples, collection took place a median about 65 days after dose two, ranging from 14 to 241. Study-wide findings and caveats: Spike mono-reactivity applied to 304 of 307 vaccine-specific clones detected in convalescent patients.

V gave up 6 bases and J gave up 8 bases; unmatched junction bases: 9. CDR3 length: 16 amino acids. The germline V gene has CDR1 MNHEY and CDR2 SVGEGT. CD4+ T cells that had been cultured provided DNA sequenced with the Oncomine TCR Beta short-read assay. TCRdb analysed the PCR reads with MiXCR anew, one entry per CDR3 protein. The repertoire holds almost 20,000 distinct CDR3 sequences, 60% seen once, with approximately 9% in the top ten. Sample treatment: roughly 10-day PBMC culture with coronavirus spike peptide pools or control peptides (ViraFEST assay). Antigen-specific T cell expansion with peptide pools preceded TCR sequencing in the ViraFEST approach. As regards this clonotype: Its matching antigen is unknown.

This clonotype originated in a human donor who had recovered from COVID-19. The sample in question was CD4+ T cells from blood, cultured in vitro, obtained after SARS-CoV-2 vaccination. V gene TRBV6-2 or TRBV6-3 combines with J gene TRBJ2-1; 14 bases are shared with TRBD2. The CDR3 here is CASRDGTSGSVYEQFF. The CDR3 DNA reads TGTGCCAGCAGGGACGGGACTAGCGGGAGTGTGTATGAGCAGTTCTTC.